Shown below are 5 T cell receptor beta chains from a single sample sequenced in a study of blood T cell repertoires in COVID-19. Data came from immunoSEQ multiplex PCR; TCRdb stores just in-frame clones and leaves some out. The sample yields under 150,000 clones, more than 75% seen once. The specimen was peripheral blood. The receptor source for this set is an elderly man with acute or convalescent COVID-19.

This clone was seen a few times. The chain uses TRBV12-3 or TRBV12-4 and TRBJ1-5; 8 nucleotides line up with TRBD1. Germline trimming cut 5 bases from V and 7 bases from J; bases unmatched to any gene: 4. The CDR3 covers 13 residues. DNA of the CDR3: TGTGCCAGCAGTCCGACAGGGGTCCAGCCCCAGCATTTT. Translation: CASSPTGVQPQHF.

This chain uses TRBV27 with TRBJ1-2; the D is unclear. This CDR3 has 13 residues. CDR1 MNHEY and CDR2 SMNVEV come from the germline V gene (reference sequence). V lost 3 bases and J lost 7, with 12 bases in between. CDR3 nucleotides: TGTGCCAGCAGTTTGTGGGCCCATTTTGGCTACACCTTC. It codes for CASSLWAHFGYTF.

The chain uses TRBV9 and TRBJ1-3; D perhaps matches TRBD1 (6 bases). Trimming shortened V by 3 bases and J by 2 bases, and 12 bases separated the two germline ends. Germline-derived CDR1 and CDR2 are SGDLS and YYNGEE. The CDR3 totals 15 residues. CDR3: CASSAQAGAGNTIYF. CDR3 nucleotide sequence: TGTGCCAGCAGCGCACAAGCAGGGGCTGGAAACACCATATATTTT.

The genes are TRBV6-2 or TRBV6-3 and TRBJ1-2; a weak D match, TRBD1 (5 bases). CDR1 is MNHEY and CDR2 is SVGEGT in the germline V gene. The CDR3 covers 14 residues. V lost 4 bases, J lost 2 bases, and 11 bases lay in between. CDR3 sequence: CASSWLGPNYGYTF. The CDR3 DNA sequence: TGTGCCAGCAGTTGGCTGGGGCCGAACTATGGCTACACCTTC.

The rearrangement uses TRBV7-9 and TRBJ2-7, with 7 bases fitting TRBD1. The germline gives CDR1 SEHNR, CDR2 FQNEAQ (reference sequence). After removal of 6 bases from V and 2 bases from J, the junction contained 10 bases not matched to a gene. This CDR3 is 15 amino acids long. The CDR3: CASRHDRAGTYEQYF. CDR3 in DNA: TGTGCCAGCAGGCATGACAGGGCTGGGACCTACGAGCAGTACTTC.